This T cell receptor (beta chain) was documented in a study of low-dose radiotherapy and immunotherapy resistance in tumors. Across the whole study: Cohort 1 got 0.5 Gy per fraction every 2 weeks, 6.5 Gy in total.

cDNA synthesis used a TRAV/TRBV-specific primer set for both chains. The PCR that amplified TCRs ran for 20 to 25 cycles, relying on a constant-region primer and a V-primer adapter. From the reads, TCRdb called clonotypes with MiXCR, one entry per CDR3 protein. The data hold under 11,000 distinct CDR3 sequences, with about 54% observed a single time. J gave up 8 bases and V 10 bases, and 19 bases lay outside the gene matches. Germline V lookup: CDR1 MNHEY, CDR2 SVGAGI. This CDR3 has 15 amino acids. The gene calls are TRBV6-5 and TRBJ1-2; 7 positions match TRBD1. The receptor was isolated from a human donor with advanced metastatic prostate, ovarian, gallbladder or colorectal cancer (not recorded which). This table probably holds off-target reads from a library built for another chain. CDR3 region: CANRIDRVGSQGYTF. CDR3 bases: TGTGCCAACAGGATCGACAGGGTAGGATCCCAAGGCTACACCTTC.